The 27 T cell receptor beta chains given below trace back to one sample, sequenced in a study of Graves' ophthalmopathy and Graves' hyperthyroidism. RNA transcripts provided the template for amplifying TCR beta CDR3 regions. The first-round RT-PCR employed HTBI primers together with the Qiagen OneStep RT-PCR kit. A multiplex PCR was then performed as the second round. MiXCR was run by TCRdb on the multiplex PCR reads, yielding one entry per CDR3 protein. This table holds 620,000 or so distinct CDR3 sequences, about 20% found once. Specimen: peripheral blood. The receptors derive from a young woman with stable Graves' hyperthyroidism. Some clones in this sample may be carry-over from other donors' samples.

Ten or more counts support this clonotype. The chain links TRBV2 to TRBJ2-2; weak D call: TRBD1 (6 bases). The CDR3 is 15 residues long. Trimming left V 7 bases short and J 3 bases short, with 15 bases between. Looked up from germline, CDR1 is SNHLY and CDR2 is FYNNEI. This CDR3 is CASTPTTGYTGELFF. DNA of the CDR3: TGTGCCAGCACCCCTACGACAGGCTACACCGGGGAGCTGTTTTTT.

This sequence joins TRBV5-1 and TRBJ2-2, with 12 bases aligning to TRBD2. The CDR3 is 16 amino acids. Germline CDR1 is SGHRS and CDR2 is YFSETQ. The V segment lost 2 bases and the J segment 5 bases; nucleotides outside the gene matches: 4. CDR3 bases: TGCGCCAGCAGCTTTCTAGCGGGAGGGCCTACCGGGGAGCTGTTTTTT. As protein: CASSFLAGGPTGELFF.

This clonotype was seen many times. The CDR3 DNA reads TGTGCCAAACAGGGGCGGGAAGCTTTCTTT. It translates to CAKQGREAFF. The chain carries TRBV6-1 and TRBJ1-1; TRBD1 agrees at 7 bases. This CDR3 is built from 10 residues. CDR1 and CDR2 from the germline V gene are MNHNS and SASEGT. The V segment lost 10 bases and the J segment 8 bases; nucleotides outside the gene matches: 4.

This clonotype was seen many times. The chain carries TRBV12-3 or TRBV12-4 and TRBJ2-7, with 10 bases that match TRBD1. There are 14 residues in the CDR3. V dropped 6 bases and J dropped 2; count of bases not matched to a gene: 4. The CDR3 coding sequence is TGTGCCAGCAGGGGACAGGGGAAACCCTACGAGCAGTACTTC. Residues: CASRGQGKPYEQYF.

This clonotype was detected ten times or more. This chain's CDR3 is CASSPRLVGTGELFF. The CDR3 DNA follows: TGTGCCAGCAGTCCCCGGCTAGTAGGTACCGGGGAGCTGTTTTTT. The chain recombines TRBV12-3 or TRBV12-4 with TRBJ2-2; D remains ambiguous. The CDR3 length is 15 residues. V shed 5 bases and J shed 5 bases, with 15 bases lying between them.

This clonotype was seen ten or more times. The chain recombines TRBV20-1 with TRBJ2-5; a weak D match, TRBD1 (5 bases). V lost 4 bases and J 7 bases, leaving 13 bases between the germline ends. This CDR3 spans 12 amino acids. The germline CDR1 and CDR2 sequences are DFQATT and SNEGSKA (reference sequence). CDR3 region: CSATGSQGTQYF. The CDR3 DNA sequence: TGCAGTGCTACCGGCTCTCAGGGGACCCAGTACTTC.

The chain combines TRBV25-1 with TRBJ2-7; D could derive from TRBD1 or TRBD2 (5 bases each). Germline CDR1 is MGHDK and CDR2 is SYGVNS. V dropped 1 base and J dropped 0 bases, with 13 bases sitting between them. The CDR3 covers 16 residues. CDR3 amino acids: CASSESGYGTSYEQYF. The CDR3, as DNA: TGTGCCAGCAGTGAATCGGGGTACGGGACCTCCTACGAGCAGTACTTC.

The chain carries TRBV27 and TRBJ1-2; unclear D gene. The V end lost 7 bases, the J end lost 6 bases, and 15 bases lay between the germline ends. Germline V gene lookup returns CDR1 MNHEY and CDR2 SMNVEV (reference sequence). The CDR3 loop spans 13 amino acids. CDR3 nucleotides: TGTGCCAGCACCCCGGGGAGTGTAGATGGCTACACCTTC. It is translated as CASTPGSVDGYTF.

This clonotype has a count of ten or more. This chain joins TRBV2 and TRBJ1-6; D is perhaps TRBD1 (6 bases). This CDR3 has 15 amino acids. The V end lost 3 bases, the J end lost 9 bases, and 15 bases lay between the germline ends. Germline assignment: CDR1 SNHLY and CDR2 FYNNEI. The CDR3 nucleotides read TGTGCCAGCAGTGACTCACAGGGATCCTTTTCACCCCTCCACTTT. It yields the protein CASSDSQGSFSPLHF.

Points on this clonotype: A junction boundary mismatches the germline segment, possibly from a read error. The V gene is TRBV6-1, the J gene TRBJ1-3; D ambiguous. Germline V gene data show CDR1 as MNHNS and CDR2 as SASEGT. This CDR3 region has 14 residues. CDR3 region: CASGLSGAGNTIHF. CDR3 coding DNA: TGTGCCAGCGGCCTCTCGGGTGCCGGAAACACCATACATTTT.

At least ten counts were recorded for this clonotype. The chain joins TRBV27 to TRBJ1-1; the match to TRBD1 covers 9 bases. The CDR3 spans 15 residues. Per germline, CDR1 MNHEY and CDR2 SMNVEV (reference sequence). After removal of 6 bases from V and 5 bases from J, the junction contained 10 bases not matched to a gene. The chain's CDR3 is CASSPWDREGTEAFF. The DNA of the CDR3 is TGTGCCAGCAGCCCTTGGGACAGGGAAGGAACTGAAGCTTTCTTT.

This chain uses TRBV29-1 with TRBJ2-7; 11 nucleotides agree with TRBD2. The CDR3 is 18 residues long. The V gene end was trimmed by 8 bases and the J gene end by 7 bases; junction bases not matched to a gene: 25. Germline V gene sequence: CDR1 SQVTM, CDR2 ANQGSEA. CDR3 in DNA: TGCAGCTCCCCCCGCGGGACTAGCGGACCCCGTCGTTGGGGAGAGCAGTACTTC. Its protein is CSSPRGTSGPRRWGEQYF.

The rearrangement joins TRBV7-3 to TRBJ2-2; D might be TRBD2 (6 bases). Trimming removed 2 bases from V and 3 bases from J, with 10 bases in between. CDR1 and CDR2 (germline): SGHTA, FQGTGA. The CDR3 is made up of 15 amino acids. CDR3 amino acids: CASSLGGVDTGELFF. As DNA, the CDR3 is TGTGCCAGCAGCTTAGGAGGGGTTGACACCGGGGAGCTGTTTTTT.

With respect to this clonotype: This may come from a read error, since a much larger clone is one base off. Since the CDR3 does not end with the conserved phenylalanine or tryptophan, this likely comes from a read error. This chain links TRBV2 with TRBJ1-1; D is perhaps TRBD1 (6 bases). There are 14 residues in the CDR3. Germline-derived CDR1 and CDR2 are SNHLY and FYNNEI. V shed 2 bases and J shed 10 bases, with 17 bases lying between them. CDR3 bases: TGTGCCAGCAGTGAACCCCACAGGGTGGTGAGAGCTTTCCTT. This gives the protein CASSEPHRVVRAFL.

This clonotype was observed at least ten times. The chain has TRBV28 and TRBJ1-1; TRBD1 aligns across 7 bases. This CDR3 is 14 amino acids long. Germline CDR1 reads MDHEN; CDR2 reads SYDVKM. V shed 6 bases, J shed 1 base, and the junction held 5 bases outside the gene matches. The CDR3 DNA follows: TGTGCCAGCAGGACGGGACAGTGGAACACTGAAGCTTTCTTT. This encodes CASRTGQWNTEAFF.

The rearrangement links TRBV4-2 to TRBJ1-3; D is undetermined. Germline CDR1 and CDR2: LGHNA and YNFKEQ. V lost 1 base and J lost 3, with 13 bases in between. The CDR3 totals 16 residues. CDR3 coding DNA: TGTGCCAGCAGCCAAGTTCCATTATCGGGTGGAAACACCATATATTTT. This gives the protein CASSQVPLSGGNTIYF.

This clonotype has only a few counts. V is TRBV30 and J is TRBJ1-1; possible D gene TRBD1, 5 bases. From germline, CDR1 is GTSNPN and CDR2 SVGIG (reference sequence). The CDR3 totals 12 residues. Trimming left V 4 bases short and J 11 bases short, with 17 bases between. The CDR3 sequence: CAWTEDGGSAFF. The CDR3 coding sequence is TGTGCCTGGACCGAGGATGGGGGGTCGGCTTTCTTT. Full variable domain (missing parts from reference TRBV30 and TRBJ1-1): SQTIHQWPATLVQPVGSPLSLECTVEGTSNPNLYWYRQAAGRGLQLLFYSVGIGQISSEVPQNLSASRPQDRQFILSSKKLLLSDSGFYLCAWTEDGGSAFFGQGTRLTVV.

This clonotype has at least ten counts. The chain uses TRBV20-1 and TRBJ2-5; no definite D call. Germline V lookup: CDR1 DFQATT, CDR2 SNEGSKA (reference sequence). Between the trimmed V and J ends, which lost 3 bases and 0 bases, there was a span of 8 bases. The CDR3 is 13 amino acids. The DNA for the CDR3 is TGCAGTGCTAGTTCCTGGGACCAAGAGACCCAGTACTTC. It translates to CSASSWDQETQYF.

The V call is TRBV6-5, the J call TRBJ1-2, with TRBD1 identical over 9 bases. This CDR3 spans 17 amino acids. Germline CDR1 reads MNHEY; CDR2 reads SVGAGI. Trimming removed 2 bases from V and 8 bases from J; junction bases left unmatched: 15. The CDR3 nucleotides read TGTGCCAGCAGTTACCTTTTCAAACAGGGGGCGGATAGGGGCTACACCTTC. Amino acids: CASSYLFKQGADRGYTF.

This clonotype was counted ten times or more. The rearrangement links TRBV20-1 to TRBJ1-5; no firm D call. Between the trimmed V and J ends, which lost 6 bases and 3 bases, there was a span of 12 bases. Germline V gives CDR1 DFQATT, CDR2 SNEGSKA (reference sequence). CDR3 length: 13 amino acids. The CDR3 loop is CSAVGDYNQPQHF. DNA for the CDR3: TGCAGTGCGGTGGGAGACTACAATCAGCCCCAGCATTTT.

This clonotype appeared a few times. This sequence joins TRBV18 and TRBJ1-5, with TRBD1 matching over 8 bases. Germline V gene data show CDR1 as KGHSH and CDR2 as LQKENI. The CDR3 consists of 15 residues. V dropped 3 bases and J dropped 2; count of bases not matched to a gene: 3. The DNA of the CDR3 is TGTGCCAGCTCACCGACAGGGGAGCGCAATCAGCCCCAGCATTTT. It codes for CASSPTGERNQPQHF.

This clonotype was found many times. The chain combines TRBV6-5 with TRBJ2-2; 12 bases fit TRBD2. The CDR3 is made up of 17 amino acids. The V and J ends lost 4 bases and 1 base, in that order; junction bases with no gene match: 4. CDR1 and CDR2 (germline): MNHEY, SVGAGI. The CDR3 DNA follows: TGTGCCAGCAGTTCCATACTAGCGGGAGGGAACACCGGGGAGCTGTTTTTT. It encodes CASSSILAGGNTGELFF.

J is TRBJ1-1 and V is TRBV12-3 or TRBV12-4; 11 bases line up with TRBD1. Trimming at V came to 3 bases and at J to 11 bases, leaving 8 bases not matched to a gene. This CDR3 contains 14 residues. In nucleotides, the CDR3 is TGTGCCAGCAGTTTGGGACAGGGGGGAAGAAAGGCTTTCTTT. This gives the protein CASSLGQGGRKAFF.

This clonotype was counted many times. J is TRBJ1-1 and V is TRBV29-1, with D perhaps matching TRBD1 (5 bases). This CDR3 spans 13 amino acids. Germline CDR1 is SQVTM and CDR2 is ANQGSEA. V lost 6 bases and J 0 bases, leaving 11 bases between the germline ends. In DNA, the CDR3 is TGCAGCGTCCTTACAGGAATGAACACTGAAGCTTTCTTT. Its protein is CSVLTGMNTEAFF.

In the case of this clonotype: It may be a read error: a sequence one base away is much more abundant. Since the CDR3 does not end with the conserved phenylalanine or tryptophan, this likely comes from a read error. This chain joins TRBV15 and TRBJ1-5; no firm D call. Germline loops: CDR1 LNHNV, CDR2 YYDKDF (reference sequence). This CDR3 spans 17 amino acids. V was cut by 0 bases and J by 0 bases, with 12 bases left in between. This chain's CDR3 is CATSRDGVLASNQPQHL. CDR3 bases: TGTGCCACCAGCAGAGATGGGGTGCTCGCTAGCAATCAGCCCCAGCATTTG.

Concerning this clonotype itself: Being one base from a much bigger clone, this may be a read error. The chain combines TRBV19 with TRBJ1-3; no reliable D call. From germline, CDR1 is LNHDA and CDR2 SQIVND (reference sequence). The CDR3 contains 15 residues. CDR3 protein: CASTIAQRDGNTIYF. The CDR3 DNA sequence: TGTGCCAGTACTATAGCCCAAAGGGATGGAAACACCATATATTTT.

The J gene is TRBJ2-7, the V gene TRBV7-2; D remains unclear. Germline loops: CDR1 SGHTA, CDR2 FQGNSA. V shed 1 base and J shed 3 bases, with 10 bases lying between them. CDR3 length: 14 amino acids. CDR3 nucleotides: TGTGCCAGCAGCTTAGGAGTCACAAACTACGAGCAGTACTTC. Residues: CASSLGVTNYEQYF.